This T cell receptor (beta chain) came from a study of cytomegalovirus exposure and HLA in healthy donors. This CDR3 region has 15 residues. Germline assignment: CDR1 MNHEY and CDR2 SMNVEV (reference sequence). The V segment lost 7 bases and the J segment 7 bases; nucleotides outside the gene matches: 14. The PCR made use of 60 Vbeta and 13 Jbeta primers. The repertoire was sequenced with immunoSEQ multiplex PCR; TCRdb's copy has only in-frame clones and lacks some. The profile covers tens of thousands of clones, with roughly 78% appearing a single time and roughly 12% taken by the ten largest. The specimen was PBMCs. The TCR comes from a woman in her thirties or forties in good health and CMV-seropositive. The V call is TRBV27, the J call TRBJ2-5; 8 bases are a match to TRBD2. CDR3 protein: CASKIIEAGAWTQYF. The CDR3 DNA is TGTGCCAGCAAAATTATAGAAGCGGGGGCGTGGACCCAGTACTTC.